These T cell receptor beta chains were read from a single sample in a study of shared T cell receptors in the human thymus. The protocol was immunoSEQ multiplex PCR, while the TCRdb copy is restricted to in-frame clones and leaves out a portion. The data contain about 400,000 clones, roughly 94% of them singletons. The sample was thymocytes. These receptors were taken from a human donor. Each CDR3 is given with its conserved first and last residue. The D gene is left open where the match is weak. Size values are once, few and many counts, or a class for expanded clones, and some rows have none.

v_call	clone_size	d_call	j_call	cdr3_nt	cdr3_aa
TRBV4-2	-	-	TRBJ1-2	TGTGCCAGCAGCCAAGCCGGGACACATTATGGCTACACCTTC	CASSQAGTHYGYTF
TRBV27	-	TRBD2	TRBJ2-7	TGTGCCAGCAGTTTAAGGGGACTAGACGCCAGCGAGCAGTACTTC	CASSLRGLDASEQYF
TRBV14	once	-	TRBJ1-5	TGTGCCAGCAGCCCGTACAGCTCTAGGTTCAGAGACTGGCCCCAGCATTTT	CASSPYSSRFRDWPQHF
TRBV27	-	TRBD2	TRBJ2-1	TGTGCCAGCAGTTCAGGGGGTCTAGCGGGAGTACATGAGCAGTTCTTC	CASSSGGLAGVHEQFF
TRBV11-2	-	-	TRBJ1-5	TGTGCCAGCAGCCCCAACTGGGGGGGGGTCAACAATCAGCCCCAGCATTTT	CASSPNWGGVNNQPQHF
TRBV4-2	-	TRBD1	TRBJ2-7	TGTGCCAGCAGCCAAGAGGAAAAGGGGGCGGAGTCCTACGAGCAGTACTTC	CASSQEEKGAESYEQYF
TRBV7-9	-	-	TRBJ2-1	TGTGCCAGCAAAACAGACTACAATGAGCAGTTCTTC	CASKTDYNEQFF
TRBV6-1	-	TRBD1	TRBJ1-1	TGTGCCAGCAGCAGACAGGGGTTGGAGAACACTGAAGCTTTCTTT	CASSRQGLENTEAFF
TRBV11-2	-	-	TRBJ1-4	TGTGCCAGCAGCTTAGGGGGGTTGATCTCCGGCGAAAAACTGTTTTTT	CASSLGGLISGEKLFF
TRBV11-2	-	-	TRBJ1-1	TGTGCCAGCAGCCCGGGCCCAGGGAGCTTAGGAGCTTTCTTT	CASSPGPGSLGAFF
TRBV25-1	-	-	TRBJ2-5	TGTGCCAGCAGTGAACCAGACCCTTGGGAGACCCAGTACTTC	CASSEPDPWETQYF
TRBV7-7	-	TRBD2	TRBJ2-3	TGTGCCAGCAGCGCGGATACGGGAGGGAACACAGATACGCAGTATTTT	CASSADTGGNTDTQYF
TRBV27	-	TRBD1	TRBJ2-6	TGTGCCAGCAGACTGAGGGGACAGCAGGTCCCGCTCTCTGGGGCCAACGTCCTGACTTTC	CASRLRGQQVPLSGANVLTF
TRBV9	-	-	TRBJ1-2	TGTGCCAGCAGCGCAGAGTTTCGGGGCGGAAGAACTAACTATGGCTACACCTTC	CASSAEFRGGRTNYGYTF
TRBV30	-	TRBD1	TRBJ1-2	TGTGCCTGGAGTGTATCCGGGACAGAAAGAGGCGGCTACACCTTC	CAWSVSGTERGGYTF
TRBV5-1	-	TRBD2	TRBJ2-1	TGCGCCAGCAGCTCGGGGGGACTAGCGGGGTACAATGAGCAGTTCTTC	CASSSGGLAGYNEQFF
TRBV30	-	TRBD1	TRBJ1-1	TGTGCCTGGAGCCGGACAGGGGACCGGGACACTGAAGCTTTCTTT	CAWSRTGDRDTEAFF
TRBV30	-	-	TRBJ2-1	TGTGCCTGGAGTGTACGACACAGTCCGGGACTCTACTACAATGAGCAGTTCTTC	CAWSVRHSPGLYYNEQFF
TRBV7-2	-	-	TRBJ1-1	TGTGCCAGCAGCTTAGCGCTGGGTCGGGGACGGATGAACACTGAAGCTTTCTTT	CASSLALGRGRMNTEAFF
TRBV9	-	-	TRBJ2-7	TGTGCCAGCAGCCTTTACGGGAACTCCTACGAGCAGTACTTC	CASSLYGNSYEQYF
TRBV29-1	-	-	TRBJ2-7	TGCAGCGTTGAAAAGGGGTACGAGCAGTACTTC	CSVEKGYEQYF
TRBV28	-	TRBD1	TRBJ1-2	TGTGCCAGCAGCTTCGGCCTCGGACAGGGCTTCTATGGCTACACCTTC	CASSFGLGQGFYGYTF
TRBV6-5	-	TRBD2	TRBJ2-7	TGTGCCAGCAGTTATGGGGAGGGGCGCAACTACGAGCAGTACTTC	CASSYGEGRNYEQYF
TRBV4-2	-	TRBD2	TRBJ2-1	TGTGCCAGCAGCCCCCTAAGGGAGGGCAGGGCGCTTTACAATGAGCAGTTCTTC	CASSPLREGRALYNEQFF
TRBV5-8	once	-	TRBJ2-7	TGTGCCAGCAGCTTGGAAAGGGAGCAGTACTTC	CASSLEREQYF
TRBV27	-	TRBD2	TRBJ2-1	TGTGCCAGCAGTCCAGGGACTACTCAATACAATGAGCAGTTCTTC	CASSPGTTQYNEQFF
TRBV10-2	-	-	TRBJ2-1	TGCGCCAGCAGTGATGGTTCTTCTCGAGGGCCCCCTGAGCAGTTCTTC	CASSDGSSRGPPEQFF
TRBV20-1	few	-	TRBJ1-1	TGCAGTGCCCTTGCTGGGTCTGAAGCTTTCTTT	CSALAGSEAFF
TRBV5-8	once	-	TRBJ2-5	TGTGCCAGCAGCCAAGCTCCGGGGGAGGAGGAGACCCAGTACTTC	CASSQAPGEEETQYF
TRBV6-1	-	TRBD1	TRBJ1-3	TGTGCCAGCAGTGAATTTGGGACAGGGTTCCTCTCTGGAAACACCATATATTTT	CASSEFGTGFLSGNTIYF
TRBV5-1	-	-	TRBJ1-1	TGCGCCAGCAGCTTTCCTAAAGGGGGGAACACTGAAGCTTTCTTT	CASSFPKGGNTEAFF
TRBV6-6	-	-	TRBJ2-7	TGTGCCAGCAGTTCGCTTCGCGAGCAGTACTTC	CASSSLREQYF
TRBV4-1	few	-	TRBJ1-5	TGCGCCAGCAGCCAAGGTTGGGCTACCAATAGCAATCAGCCCCAGCATTTT	CASSQGWATNSNQPQHF
TRBV2	-	-	TRBJ2-1	TGTGCCAGCAGGACGCTCCCCCGCTATGAGCAGTTCTTC	CASRTLPRYEQFF
TRBV12-5	-	-	TRBJ1-5	TGTGCTAGTGGTTTGTCGACTGGTAATCAGCCCCAGCATTTT	CASGLSTGNQPQHF
TRBV19	-	-	TRBJ2-1	TGTGCCAGTAGTCCTACTAGGTCTCCTCGGTTCGGTGAGCAGTTCTTC	CASSPTRSPRFGEQFF
TRBV20-1	-	-	TRBJ2-7	TGCAGTGCTCGTACTGCCGGGCCGGCGTACTTC	CSARTAGPAYF
TRBV29-1	-	TRBD1	TRBJ1-2	TGCAGCGTTGACCCAATAGGACAGGGGTATTTTCGAAGTGATGGCTACACCTTC	CSVDPIGQGYFRSDGYTF
TRBV4-3	-	TRBD1	TRBJ2-7	TGCGCCAGCAGCCAGGATCTAGGTGACAGGGCCTACGAGCAGTACTTC	CASSQDLGDRAYEQYF
TRBV5-1	-	-	TRBJ1-1	TGCGCCAGCAGCTTGCCCCGGGTTCATGAACCCCCATCGAACACTGAAGCTTTCTTT	CASSLPRVHEPPSNTEAFF
TRBV6-5	-	-	TRBJ1-3	TGTGCCAGCAGTTACGCCAGGGGAAACACCATATATTTT	CASSYARGNTIYF
TRBV29-1	-	TRBD2	TRBJ2-3	TGCAGCGTTGATCACAGCCCCATACTAGCGGGAGCAGATACGCAGTATTTT	CSVDHSPILAGADTQYF
TRBV7-2	-	-	TRBJ1-5	TGTGCCAGCAGCTTCCTGGGATTACGAGGGACCCTAAGCAATCAGCCCCAGCATTTT	CASSFLGLRGTLSNQPQHF
TRBV19	-	-	TRBJ1-5	TGTGCCAGTAGTATAGAGGTGGAGGTGGGTCAGCCCCAGCATTTT	CASSIEVEVGQPQHF
TRBV11-2	-	-	TRBJ1-1	TGTGCCAGCAGCCCAGCGAGGCAGAACACTGAAGCTTTCTTT	CASSPARQNTEAFF
TRBV10-3	-	-	TRBJ1-4	TGTGCCATCAGTCCCCGGGACAATGCCTTCTGGGGTAATGAAAAACTGTTTTTT	CAISPRDNAFWGNEKLFF
TRBV6-5	-	TRBD1	TRBJ1-1	TGTGCCAGCAGTTACCTGGACAGGGCGGACACTGAAGCTTTCTTT	CASSYLDRADTEAFF
TRBV2	-	-	TRBJ1-2	TGTGCCAGCAGTGAGACAGGACCTAACTATGGCTACACCTTC	CASSETGPNYGYTF
TRBV29-1	-	-	TRBJ2-1	TGCAGCGTTCATGGGAGCCTGAGCTCCTACAATGAGCAGTTCTTC	CSVHGSLSSYNEQFF
TRBV11-2	-	TRBD1	TRBJ1-5	TGTGCCAGCAGCACAGTTGCGGGACAGGGCAATCAGCCCCAGCATTTT	CASSTVAGQGNQPQHF
TRBV9	-	TRBD2	TRBJ2-5	TGTGCCAGCAGCGTAAGGTCACCGGGACTAGCGGGAGTGGAGGAGACCCAGTACTTC	CASSVRSPGLAGVEETQYF